This T cell receptor (beta chain) emerged from a study of blood T cell repertoires in COVID-19. In the study overall: Specimens from acute and convalescent COVID-19 originated in the United States, Italy and Spain. Nucleic acid was either cDNA or gDNA, and it came from T cells, B-cell-depleted T cells, or PBMCs.

Original methodology: The authors estimated nucleated cell counts from reference gene primer amplification. TCRdb's table, derived via immunoSEQ multiplex PCR, lists solely in-frame clones and lacks some. The DNA was the basis for D and trimming; V, J and clone size are from that table. The sample consists of about 74,000 clones, 88% of them appearing once. V lost 0 bases and J lost 2, with 9 bases in between. Germline lookup yields CDR1 LGHNT and CDR2 FRNRAP. CDR3 length: 15 residues. This sequence joins TRBV12-5 and TRBJ2-3; D possibly corresponds to TRBD2 (5 bases). The receptor was isolated from a woman older than 75 with acute or convalescent COVID-19. Sequenced material: peripheral blood. Here the CDR3 DNA reads TGTGCTAGTGGTTTGGTCGGGATCTCCACAGATACGCAGTATTTT. It is translated as CASGLVGISTDTQYF.